This entry describes one TCR beta chain. Libraries were prepared by immunoSEQ multiplex PCR; TCRdb keeps only in-frame clonotypes and omits some of them. The data hold tens of thousands of clones, with roughly 89% observed a single time. These data originate in a study of T cell responses to AZD1222 COVID-19 vaccine. Second doses that came at about 4 or about 12 weeks were put together. Here the sequenced sample was peripheral blood, taken 28 days after the second AZD1222 dose. The sequence derives from an adult who received the AZD1222 COVID-19 vaccine.

This CDR3 reads CASSVRVREAFF. The CDR3 region has the DNA TGTGCCAGCAGTGTCAGGGTACGTGAAGCTTTCTTT. J is TRBJ1-1 and V is TRBV2; D may be TRBD1 (5 bases). V was clipped by 4 bases and J by 7 bases, with 10 bases between them. This CDR3 is built from 12 residues. Looked up from germline, CDR1 is SNHLY and CDR2 is FYNNEI.